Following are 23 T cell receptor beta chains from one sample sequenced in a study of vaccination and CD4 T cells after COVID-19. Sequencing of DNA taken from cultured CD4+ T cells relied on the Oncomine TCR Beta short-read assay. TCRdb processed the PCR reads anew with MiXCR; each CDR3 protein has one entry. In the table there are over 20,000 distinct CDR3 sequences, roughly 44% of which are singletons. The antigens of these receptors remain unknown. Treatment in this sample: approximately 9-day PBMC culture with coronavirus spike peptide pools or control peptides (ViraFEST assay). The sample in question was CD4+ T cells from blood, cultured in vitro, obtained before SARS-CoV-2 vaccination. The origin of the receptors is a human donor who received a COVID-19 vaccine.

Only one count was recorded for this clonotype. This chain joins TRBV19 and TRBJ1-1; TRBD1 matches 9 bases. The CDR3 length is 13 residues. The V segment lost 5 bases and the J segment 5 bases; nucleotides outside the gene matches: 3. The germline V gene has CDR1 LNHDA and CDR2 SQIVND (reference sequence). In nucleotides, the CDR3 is TGTGCCAGTAGTCCCGGACAGGGGACTGAAGCTTTCTTT. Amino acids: CASSPGQGTEAFF.

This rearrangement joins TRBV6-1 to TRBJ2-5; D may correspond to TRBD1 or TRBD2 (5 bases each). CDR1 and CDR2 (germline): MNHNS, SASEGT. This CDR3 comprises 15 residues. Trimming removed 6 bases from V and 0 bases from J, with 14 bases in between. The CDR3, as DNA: TGTGCCAGCAGCTCTCCCTGGGGGTACCAAGAGACCCAGTACTTC. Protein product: CASSSPWGYQETQYF.

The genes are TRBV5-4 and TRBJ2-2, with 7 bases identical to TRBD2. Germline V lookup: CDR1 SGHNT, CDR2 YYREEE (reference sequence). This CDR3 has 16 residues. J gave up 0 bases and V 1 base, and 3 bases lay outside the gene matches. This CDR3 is CASSLPRGSNTGELFF. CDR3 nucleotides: TGTGCCAGCAGCTTGCCGCGGGGGTCGAACACCGGGGAGCTGTTTTTT.

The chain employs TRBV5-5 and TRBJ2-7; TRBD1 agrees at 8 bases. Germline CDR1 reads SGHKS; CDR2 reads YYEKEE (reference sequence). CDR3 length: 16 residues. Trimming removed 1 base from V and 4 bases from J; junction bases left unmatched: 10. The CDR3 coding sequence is TGTGCCAGCAGCTTGAGTGAGGCAGGGGGCCAGTACGAGCAGTACTTC. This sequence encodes CASSLSEAGGQYEQYF.

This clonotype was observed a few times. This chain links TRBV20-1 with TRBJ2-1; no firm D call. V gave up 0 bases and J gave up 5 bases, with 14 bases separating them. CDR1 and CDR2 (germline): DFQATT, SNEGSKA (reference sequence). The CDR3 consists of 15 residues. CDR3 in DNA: TGCAGTGCTAGAGAGGCGAGAAACCCCCACAATGAGCAGTTCTTC. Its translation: CSAREARNPHNEQFF.

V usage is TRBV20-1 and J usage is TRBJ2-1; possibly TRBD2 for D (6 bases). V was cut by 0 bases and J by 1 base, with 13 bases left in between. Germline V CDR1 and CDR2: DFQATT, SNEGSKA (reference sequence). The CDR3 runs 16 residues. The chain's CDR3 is CSARDVSGLSYNEQFF. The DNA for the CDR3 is TGCAGTGCTAGAGATGTCAGCGGGTTATCCTACAATGAGCAGTTCTTC.

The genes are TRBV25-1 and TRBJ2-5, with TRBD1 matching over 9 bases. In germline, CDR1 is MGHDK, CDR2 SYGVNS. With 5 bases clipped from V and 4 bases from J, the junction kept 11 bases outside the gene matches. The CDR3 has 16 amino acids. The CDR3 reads CASSHGTGQLVETQYF. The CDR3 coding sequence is TGTGCCAGCAGTCACGGGACAGGGCAGTTGGTAGAGACCCAGTACTTC.

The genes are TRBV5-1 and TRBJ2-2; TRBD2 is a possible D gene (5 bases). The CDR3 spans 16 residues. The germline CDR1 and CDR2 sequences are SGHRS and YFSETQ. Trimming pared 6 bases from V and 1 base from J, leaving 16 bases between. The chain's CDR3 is CASNFLGLGNTGELFF. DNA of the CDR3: TGCGCCAGCAATTTTCTAGGACTGGGGAACACCGGGGAGCTGTTTTTT.

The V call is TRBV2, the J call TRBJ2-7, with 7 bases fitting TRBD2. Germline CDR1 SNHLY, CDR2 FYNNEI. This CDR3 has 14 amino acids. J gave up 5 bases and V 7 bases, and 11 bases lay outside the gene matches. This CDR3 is CASTPGAGPNEQYF. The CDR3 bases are TGTGCCAGCACCCCGGGAGCGGGGCCGAACGAGCAGTACTTC. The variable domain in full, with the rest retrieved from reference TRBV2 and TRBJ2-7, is EPEVTQTPSHQVTQMGQEVILRCVPISNHLYFYWYRQILGQKVEFLVSFYNNEISEKSEIFDDQFSVERPDGSNFTLKIRSTKLEDSAMYFCASTPGAGPNEQYFGPGTRLTVT.

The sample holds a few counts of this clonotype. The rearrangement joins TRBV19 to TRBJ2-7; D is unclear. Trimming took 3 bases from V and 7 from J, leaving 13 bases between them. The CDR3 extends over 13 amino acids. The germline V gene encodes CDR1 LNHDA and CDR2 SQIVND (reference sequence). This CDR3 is CASSIGPDSEQYF. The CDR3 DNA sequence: TGTGCCAGTAGTATTGGCCCCGATTCAGAGCAGTACTTC.

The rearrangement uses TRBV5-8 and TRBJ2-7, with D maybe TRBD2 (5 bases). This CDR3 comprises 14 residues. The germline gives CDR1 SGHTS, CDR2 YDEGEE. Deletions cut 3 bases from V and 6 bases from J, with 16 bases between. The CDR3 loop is CASSWVLGTGEQYF. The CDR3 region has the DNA TGTGCCAGCAGCTGGGTACTAGGAACGGGCGAGCAGTACTTC.

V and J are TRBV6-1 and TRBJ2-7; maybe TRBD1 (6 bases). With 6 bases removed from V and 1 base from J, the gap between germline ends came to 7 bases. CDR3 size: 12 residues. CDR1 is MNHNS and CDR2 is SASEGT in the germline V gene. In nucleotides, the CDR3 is TGTGCCAGCAGCGGGACATCCTACGAGCAGTACTTC. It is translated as CASSGTSYEQYF.

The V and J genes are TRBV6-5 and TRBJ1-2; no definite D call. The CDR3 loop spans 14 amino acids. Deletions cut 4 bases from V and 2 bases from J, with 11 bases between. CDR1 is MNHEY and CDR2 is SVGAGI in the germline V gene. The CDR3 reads CASSSQAANYGYTF. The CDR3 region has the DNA TGTGCCAGCAGTTCCCAGGCAGCCAACTATGGCTACACCTTC.

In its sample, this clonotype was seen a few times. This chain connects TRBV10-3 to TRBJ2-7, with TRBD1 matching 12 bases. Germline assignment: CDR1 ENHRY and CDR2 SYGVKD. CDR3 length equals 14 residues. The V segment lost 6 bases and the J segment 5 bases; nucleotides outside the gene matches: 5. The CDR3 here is CAIRLGQGAHEQYF. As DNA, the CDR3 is TGTGCCATCAGGCTGGGACAGGGGGCGCACGAGCAGTACTTC.

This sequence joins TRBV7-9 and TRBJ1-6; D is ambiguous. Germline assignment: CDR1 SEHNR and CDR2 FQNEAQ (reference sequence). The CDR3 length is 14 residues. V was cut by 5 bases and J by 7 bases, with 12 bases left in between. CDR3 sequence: CASSPTIANSPLHF. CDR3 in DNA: TGTGCCAGCAGCCCAACCATTGCCAATTCACCCCTCCACTTT.

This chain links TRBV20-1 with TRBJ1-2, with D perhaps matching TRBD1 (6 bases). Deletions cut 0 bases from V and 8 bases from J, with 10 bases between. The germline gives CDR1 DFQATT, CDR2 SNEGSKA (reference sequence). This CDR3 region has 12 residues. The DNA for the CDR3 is TGCAGTGCTAGAGACCAGGGGCGAGGCTACACCTTC. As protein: CSARDQGRGYTF.

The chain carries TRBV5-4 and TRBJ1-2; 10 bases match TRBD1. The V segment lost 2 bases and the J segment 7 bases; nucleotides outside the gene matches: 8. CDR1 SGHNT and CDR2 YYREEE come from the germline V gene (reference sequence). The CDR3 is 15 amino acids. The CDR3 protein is CASSFDRGRMGGYTF. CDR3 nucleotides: TGTGCCAGCAGCTTTGACAGGGGGCGCATGGGTGGCTACACCTTC.

The CDR3 reads CASSYSNPTRIRTGLDNEQFF. CDR3 sequence (DNA): TGTGCCAGCAGTTACTCAAACCCGACCCGAATCCGGACAGGGTTAGACAATGAGCAGTTCTTC. The V gene is TRBV6-5, the J gene TRBJ2-1; 8 nucleotides agree with TRBD1. The ends lost 0 bases at V and 5 bases at J; junction bases unmatched: 21. The CDR3 contains 21 residues. CDR1 and CDR2 from the germline V gene are MNHEY and SVGAGI.

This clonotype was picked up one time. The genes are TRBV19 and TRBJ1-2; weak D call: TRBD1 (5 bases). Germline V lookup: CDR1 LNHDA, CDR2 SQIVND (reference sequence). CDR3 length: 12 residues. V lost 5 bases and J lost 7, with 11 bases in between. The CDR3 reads CASSELRGGYTF. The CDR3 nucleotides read TGTGCCAGTAGTGAGCTAAGGGGTGGCTACACCTTC.

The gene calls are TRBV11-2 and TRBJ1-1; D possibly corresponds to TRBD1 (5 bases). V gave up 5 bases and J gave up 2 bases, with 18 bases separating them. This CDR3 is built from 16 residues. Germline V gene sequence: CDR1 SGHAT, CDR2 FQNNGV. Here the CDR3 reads CASSPDWGTGNTEAFF. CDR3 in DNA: TGTGCCAGCAGCCCCGACTGGGGGACGGGTAACACTGAAGCTTTCTTT.

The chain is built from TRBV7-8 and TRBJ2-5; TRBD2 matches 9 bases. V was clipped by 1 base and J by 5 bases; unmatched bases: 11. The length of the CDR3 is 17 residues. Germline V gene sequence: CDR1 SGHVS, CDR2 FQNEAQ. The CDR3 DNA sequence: TGTGCCAGCAGCTTAGGGTCCGAGCGGGGGGTTGGGGAGACCCAGTACTTC. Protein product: CASSLGSERGVGETQYF.

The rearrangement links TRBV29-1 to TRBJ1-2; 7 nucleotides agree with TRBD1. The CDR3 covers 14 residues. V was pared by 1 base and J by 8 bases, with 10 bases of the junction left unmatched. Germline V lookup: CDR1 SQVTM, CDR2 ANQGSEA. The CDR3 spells CSVEVARTGVGYTF. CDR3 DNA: TGCAGCGTTGAAGTCGCTAGGACAGGCGTCGGCTACACCTTC.

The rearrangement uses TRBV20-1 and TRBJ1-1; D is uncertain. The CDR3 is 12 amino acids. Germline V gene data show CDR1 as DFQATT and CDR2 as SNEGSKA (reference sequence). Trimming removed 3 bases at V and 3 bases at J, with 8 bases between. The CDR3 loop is CSARQADTEAFF. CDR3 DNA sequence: TGCAGTGCTAGGCAAGCGGACACTGAAGCTTTCTTT.